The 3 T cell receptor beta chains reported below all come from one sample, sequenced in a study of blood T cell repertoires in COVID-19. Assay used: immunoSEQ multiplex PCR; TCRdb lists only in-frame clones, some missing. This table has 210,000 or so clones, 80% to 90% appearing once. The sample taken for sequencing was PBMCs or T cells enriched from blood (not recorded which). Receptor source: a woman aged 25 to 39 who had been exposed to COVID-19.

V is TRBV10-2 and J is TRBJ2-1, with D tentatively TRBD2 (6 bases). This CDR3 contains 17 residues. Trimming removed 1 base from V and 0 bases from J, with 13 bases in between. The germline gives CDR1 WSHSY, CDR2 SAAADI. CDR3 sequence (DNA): TGCGCCAGCAGTGAGTTTGGGGGAGGCTCCTCCTACAATGAGCAGTTCTTC. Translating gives CASSEFGGGSSYNEQFF.

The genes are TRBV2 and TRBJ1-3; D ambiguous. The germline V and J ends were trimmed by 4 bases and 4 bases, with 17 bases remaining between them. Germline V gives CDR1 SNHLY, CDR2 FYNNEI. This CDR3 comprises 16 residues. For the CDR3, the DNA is TGTGCCAGCAGTGTAAGTGAGGGTCGAGCCGGAAACACCATATATTTT. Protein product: CASSVSEGRAGNTIYF.

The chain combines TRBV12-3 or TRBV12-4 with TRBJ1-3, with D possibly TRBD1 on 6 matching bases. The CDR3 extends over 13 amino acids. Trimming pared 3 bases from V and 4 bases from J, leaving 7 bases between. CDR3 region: CASSFRGGNTIYF. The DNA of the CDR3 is TGTGCCAGCAGTTTCAGGGGAGGAAACACCATATATTTT.